What follows are 30 T cell receptor beta chains derived from one specimen sequenced in a study of blood T cell repertoires in COVID-19. Data came from immunoSEQ multiplex PCR; TCRdb stores just in-frame clones and leaves some out. The data show around 89,000 clones, 72% seen once. Sequencing used peripheral blood. These receptors all come from a woman older than 75 with acute or convalescent COVID-19.

This clone was counted only a few times. The CDR3 does not end in the conserved phenylalanine or tryptophan, so this is likely a read error. The DNA is left out, because the CDR3 cannot be placed on it with certainty; the CDR3 is given as TCRdb lists it. This chain joins TRBV27 and TRBJ2-7; the D call of TRBD1 is as the table states it, not checked on the DNA. From its first to its last residue, the CDR3 has 11 amino acids. Per germline, CDR1 MNHEY and CDR2 SMNVEV (reference sequence). The CDR3 spells CASSLSIQGVI.

This rearrangement joins TRBV10-2 to TRBJ2-5; no clear D. The CDR3 contains 14 residues. The V end lost 0 bases, the J end lost 1 base, and 6 bases lay between the germline ends. Germline loops: CDR1 WSHSY, CDR2 SAAADI. CDR3 sequence: CASSESYSQETQYF. For the CDR3, the DNA is TGCGCCAGCAGTGAGTCGTACAGCCAAGAGACCCAGTACTTC.

The chain uses TRBV20-1 and TRBJ1-2; D remains ambiguous. The V end was cut by 3 bases, the J end by 6 bases, with 11 bases between. Per germline, CDR1 DFQATT and CDR2 SNEGSKA (reference sequence). The CDR3 covers 12 residues. CDR3 sequence (DNA): TGCAGTGCTAGTGGGCCAGGTGATGGCTACACCTTC. This translates into CSASGPGDGYTF.

The gene calls are TRBV10-3 and TRBJ1-1, with 12 bases lining up with TRBD1. V was clipped by 7 bases and J by 1 base; unmatched bases: 7. Germline V gene lookup returns CDR1 ENHRY and CDR2 SYGVKD. CDR3 length: 16 amino acids. The CDR3 is CAITSGQGARNTEAFF. The DNA for the CDR3 is TGTGCCATCACCTCGGGACAGGGGGCGAGGAACACTGAAGCTTTCTTT.

This clone came up a few times. The J gene is TRBJ1-1, the V gene TRBV3-1 (or the pseudogene TRBV3-2); TRBD1 matches 7 bases. Trimming cost V 3 bases and J 7 bases; bases outside gene matches: 5. The V gene's germline CDR1 is LGHDT and CDR2 YNNKEL (reference sequence). This CDR3 is 13 amino acids long. Here the CDR3 DNA reads TGTGCCAGCAGCCATGCCGACAGGGATGAAGCTTTCTTT. As protein: CASSHADRDEAFF.

The chain recombines TRBV5-1 with TRBJ1-4, with D perhaps TRBD1 (5 bases). V was clipped by 3 bases and J by 7 bases, with 10 bases between them. Germline CDR1 and CDR2: SGHRS and YFSETQ. This CDR3 comprises 13 residues. The CDR3 protein is CASSSGHGEKLFF. CDR3 bases: TGCGCCAGCAGCTCAGGACATGGTGAAAAACTGTTTTTT.

The chain is built from TRBV7-2 and TRBJ1-6; D is uncertain. Germline V CDR1 and CDR2: SGHTA, FQGNSA. V was clipped by 7 bases and J by 5 bases, with 12 bases between them. The CDR3 loop spans 14 amino acids. The CDR3 here is CASTPGVDNSPLHF. As DNA, the CDR3 is TGTGCCAGCACCCCCGGGGTGGATAATTCACCCCTCCACTTT.

The V call is TRBV24-1, the J call TRBJ2-3; the match to TRBD2 covers 15 bases. The trim removed 4 bases at V and 4 bases at J, leaving 11 bases unmatched. CDR1 and CDR2 from the germline V gene are KGHDR and SFDVKD. CDR3 length: 19 residues. As DNA, the CDR3 is TGTGCCACCAGTGACCCCCGGACTAGCGGGGGGGGGAGGGCAGATACGCAGTATTTT. This gives the protein CATSDPRTSGGGRADTQYF.

This chain uses TRBV19 with TRBJ1-2, with 7 bases that match TRBD1. J was trimmed by 2 bases and V by 6 bases; bases with no gene match: 12. This CDR3 contains 16 residues. Germline V lookup: CDR1 LNHDA, CDR2 SQIVND (reference sequence). CDR3: CASSRPFQGGNYGYTF. For the CDR3, the DNA is TGTGCCAGTAGCAGACCTTTTCAGGGGGGCAACTATGGCTACACCTTC.

The chain employs TRBV3-1 (or the pseudogene TRBV3-2) and TRBJ2-1, with 12 bases fitting TRBD2. The CDR3 length is 16 residues. The ends lost 1 base at V and 7 bases at J; junction bases unmatched: 5. CDR1 is LGHDT, CDR2 YNNKEL, per germline (reference sequence). CDR3 nucleotide sequence: TGTGCCAGCAGCCAAGTGCTCACTAGCGGGGGGAATGAGCAGTTCTTC. This encodes CASSQVLTSGGNEQFF.

The chain uses TRBV30 and TRBJ2-1; D is possibly TRBD1 (5 bases). The CDR3 sequence is 13 residues long. V lost 2 bases and J lost 3, with 8 bases in between. Germline V lookup: CDR1 GTSNPN, CDR2 SVGIG (reference sequence). The CDR3 reads CAWSRQLYNEQFF. DNA of the CDR3: TGTGCCTGGAGTAGACAGCTCTACAATGAGCAGTTCTTC.

This chain joins TRBV7-3 and TRBJ2-1; 9 bases are shared with TRBD1. With 3 bases clipped from V and 9 bases from J, the junction kept 3 bases outside the gene matches. The CDR3 has 13 amino acids. Germline V gives CDR1 SGHTA, CDR2 FQGTGA. DNA of the CDR3: TGTGCCAGCAGCTTGGGACAGGGCAGTGAGCAGTTCTTC. Translating it yields CASSLGQGSEQFF.

The gene calls are TRBV4-2 and TRBJ1-2; D unclear. CDR1 is LGHNA and CDR2 is YNFKEQ in the germline V gene. Trimming took off 0 bases at V and 5 bases at J, with 10 bases between the two ends. The CDR3 runs 14 residues. Here the CDR3 reads CASSQDKQVYGYTF. The CDR3 DNA reads TGTGCCAGCAGCCAAGATAAGCAGGTTTATGGCTACACCTTC.

V is TRBV12-1 and J is TRBJ2-1; TRBD2 is taken as the D call from the table, unchecked against the DNA. TRBV12-1 is assigned pseudogene status. This CDR3 is built from 19 residues. CDR3 residues: CASSLPPTSGGESDNEQFF. CDR3 in DNA: TGTGCCAGCAGCTTACCGCCTACTAGCGGGGGAGAGTCAGACAATGAGCAGTTCTTC.

The V gene is TRBV30, the J gene TRBJ2-6; D uncertain. CDR3 length equals 17 residues. CDR1 and CDR2 from the germline V gene are GTSNPN and SVGIG (reference sequence). The V gene lost 5 bases and the J gene lost 0 bases, with 17 bases spanning the gap. The CDR3 sequence is CAWLRGPLSSGANVLTF. The CDR3 DNA follows: TGTGCCTGGTTGAGAGGTCCCCTAAGCTCTGGGGCCAACGTCCTGACTTTC.

V is TRBV4-2 and J is TRBJ1-2; D is uncertain. Germline lookup yields CDR1 LGHNA and CDR2 YNFKEQ. The germline V and J ends were trimmed by 0 bases and 3 bases, with 5 bases remaining between them. This CDR3 is 13 amino acids long. The CDR3, as DNA: TGTGCCAGCAGCCAAGACTCCGACTATGGCTACACCTTC. Translation gives CASSQDSDYGYTF.

The chain links TRBV6-5 to TRBJ1-6, with a weak D call TRBD1 (5 bases). Germline lookup yields CDR1 MNHEY and CDR2 SVGAGI. CDR3 length: 13 amino acids. V shed 8 bases and J shed 6 bases, with 11 bases lying between them. The CDR3 here is CASGGTLNSPLHF. The CDR3 nucleotides read TGTGCCAGCGGAGGGACCCTTAATTCACCCCTCCACTTT.

This clone was counted only a few times. The chain joins TRBV30 to TRBJ2-3, with a possible D match to TRBD1 (5 bases). CDR3 length: 15 amino acids. The V end lost 0 bases, the J end lost 3 bases, and 13 bases lay between the germline ends. CDR1 is GTSNPN, CDR2 SVGIG, per germline (reference sequence). The CDR3 DNA reads TGTGCCTGGAGTGTACACAGGCTTGCGACAGATACGCAGTATTTT. It codes for CAWSVHRLATDTQYF.

The chain couples TRBV7-2 to TRBJ2-5; 13 nucleotides agree with TRBD2. The CDR3 has 16 amino acids. With 1 base clipped from V and 2 bases from J, the junction kept 1 base outside the gene matches. From germline, CDR1 is SGHTA and CDR2 FQGNSA. CDR3 sequence: CASSLVLAGGQETQYF. The CDR3 DNA reads TGTGCCAGCAGCTTAGTACTAGCGGGGGGGCAAGAGACCCAGTACTTC.

The rearrangement links TRBV7-2 to TRBJ1-2; possibly TRBD1 for D (5 bases). CDR1 and CDR2 (germline): SGHTA, FQGNSA. V was trimmed by 5 bases and J by 3 bases, leaving 19 bases between them. CDR3 length: 16 amino acids. The CDR3 protein is CASSGGTRYTYYGYTF. In DNA, the CDR3 is TGTGCCAGCAGCGGGGGGACGCGTTATACATACTATGGCTACACCTTC.

V is TRBV9 and J is TRBJ1-6; weak D call: TRBD1 (5 bases). The CDR3 totals 15 residues. CDR1 and CDR2 (germline): SGDLS, YYNGEE. V lost 4 bases to trimming and J lost 3 bases, with 11 bases between them. The CDR3 sequence: CASSTGDSYNSPLHF. CDR3 coding DNA: TGTGCCAGCAGCACAGGAGACAGCTATAATTCACCCCTCCACTTT. Full variable domain (outside the CDR3, taken from reference TRBV9 and TRBJ1-6): DSGVTQTPKHLITATGQRVTLRCSPRSGDLSVYWYQQSLDQGLQFLIQYYNGEERAKGNILERFSAQQFPDLHSELNLSSLELGDSALYFCASSTGDSYNSPLHFGNGTRLTVT.

V gene TRBV7-3 combines with J gene TRBJ2-1, with 8 bases aligning to TRBD2. CDR3 size: 15 residues. Losses at the gene ends were 1 base for V and 1 base for J; bases not matched to a gene: 0. Per germline, CDR1 SGHTA and CDR2 FQGTGA. CDR3 bases: TGTGCCAGCAGCTTAAGCGGGGGGTCCTACAATGAGCAGTTCTTC. It encodes CASSLSGGSYNEQFF.

The chain is built from TRBV5-6 and TRBJ1-1, with D perhaps matching TRBD1 (5 bases). Germline CDR1 reads SGHDT; CDR2 reads YYEEEE. This CDR3 region has 13 residues. V lost 1 base to trimming and J lost 8 bases, with 12 bases between them. The CDR3 loop is CASSLRSGFEAFF. The CDR3 nucleotides read TGTGCCAGCAGCTTGAGGTCAGGGTTCGAAGCTTTCTTT. Combining the CDR3 with reference TRBV5-6 and TRBJ1-1 gives the whole variable domain DAGVTQSPTHLIKTRGQQVTLRCSPKSGHDTVSWYQQALGQGPQFIFQYYEEEERQRGNFPDRFSGHQFPNYSSELNVNALLLGDSALYLCASSLRSGFEAFFGQGTRLTVV.

The V and J genes are TRBV5-1 and TRBJ1-3; no clear D. The V end lost 4 bases, the J end lost 0 bases, and 8 bases lay between the germline ends. The CDR3 is 14 residues long. Looked up from germline, CDR1 is SGHRS and CDR2 is YFSETQ. The CDR3 loop is CASSLESSGNTIYF. DNA of the CDR3: TGCGCCAGCAGCCTAGAAAGCTCTGGAAACACCATATATTTT.

This chain connects TRBV25-1 to TRBJ2-2; 7 nucleotides agree with TRBD1. The V and J ends lost 4 bases and 0 bases, in that order; junction bases with no gene match: 11. The CDR3 length is 18 residues. Germline loops: CDR1 MGHDK, CDR2 SYGVNS. CDR3 amino acids: CASSATAGQVPNTGELFF. The CDR3 DNA follows: TGTGCCAGCAGTGCTACCGCTGGACAGGTTCCGAACACCGGGGAGCTGTTTTTT.

The chain links TRBV7-3 to TRBJ1-2, with 8 bases that match TRBD1. Germline lookup yields CDR1 SGHTA and CDR2 FQGTGA. The CDR3 has 14 residues. V trimming: 5 bases; J trimming: 4 bases; junction bases outside the gene matches: 6. The CDR3 nucleotides are TGTGCCAGCAGCCCGAATACAGGGGGCTATGGCTACACCTTC. Its translation: CASSPNTGGYGYTF.

The rearrangement joins TRBV4-3 to TRBJ2-3; D not certain. The CDR3 runs 15 residues. Looked up from germline, CDR1 is LGHNA and CDR2 is YSLEER. Trimming pared 1 base from V and 0 bases from J, leaving 8 bases between. CDR3 in DNA: TGCGCCAGCAGCCAAGGACTCTCTAGCACAGATACGCAGTATTTT. Its translation is CASSQGLSSTDTQYF.

This clone showed up just a few times. The chain has TRBV5-4 and TRBJ2-7, with D tentatively TRBD2 (6 bases). The CDR3 is made up of 16 amino acids. Trimming removed 4 bases at V and 0 bases at J, with 17 bases between. Looked up from germline, CDR1 is SGHNT and CDR2 is YYREEE (reference sequence). The CDR3 DNA is TGTGCCAGCAGCAGAAGACGACGGGAGAGCTCCTACGAGCAGTACTTC. It specifies CASSRRRRESSYEQYF.

This chain uses TRBV19 with TRBJ1-5; 11 bases are shared with TRBD1. V lost 5 bases and J lost 7; bases outside the gene matches: 7. This CDR3 contains 15 residues. Germline V gene lookup returns CDR1 LNHDA and CDR2 SQIVND (reference sequence). CDR3 sequence reads: CASSLDRGRDQPQHF. The CDR3 nucleotides are TGTGCCAGTAGTCTGGACAGGGGGCGAGACCAGCCCCAGCATTTT.

Only a few counts were recorded for this clone. This rearrangement joins TRBV9 to TRBJ1-5; D remains unclear. CDR3 length equals 15 residues. V was clipped by 0 bases and J by 0 bases, with 7 bases between them. Germline lookup yields CDR1 SGDLS and CDR2 YYNGEE. The CDR3 nucleotides are TGTGCCAGCAGCGTAGGTTACAATAGCAATCAGCCCCAGCATTTT. It yields the protein CASSVGYNSNQPQHF.